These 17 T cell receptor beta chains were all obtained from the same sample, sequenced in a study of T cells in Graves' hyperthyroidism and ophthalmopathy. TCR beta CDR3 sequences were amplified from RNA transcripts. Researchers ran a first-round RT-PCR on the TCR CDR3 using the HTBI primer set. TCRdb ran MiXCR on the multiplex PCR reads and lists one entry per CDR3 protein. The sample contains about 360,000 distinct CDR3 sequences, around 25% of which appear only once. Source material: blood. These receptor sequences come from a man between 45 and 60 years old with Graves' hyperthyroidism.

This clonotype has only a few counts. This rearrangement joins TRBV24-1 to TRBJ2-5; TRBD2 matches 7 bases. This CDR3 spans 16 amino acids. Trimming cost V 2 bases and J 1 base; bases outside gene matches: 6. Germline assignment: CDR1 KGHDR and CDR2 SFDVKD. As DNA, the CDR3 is TGTGCCACCAGTGATTGGGCTGCGGGAGCCCAAGAGACCCAGTACTTC. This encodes CATSDWAAGAQETQYF.

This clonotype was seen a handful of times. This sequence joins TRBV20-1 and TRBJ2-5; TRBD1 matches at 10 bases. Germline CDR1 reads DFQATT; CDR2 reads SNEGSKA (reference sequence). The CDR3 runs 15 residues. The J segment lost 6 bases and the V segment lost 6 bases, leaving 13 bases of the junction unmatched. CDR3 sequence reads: CSAIRDRGPRKTQYF. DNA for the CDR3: TGCAGTGCAATCCGGGACAGGGGCCCGCGGAAGACCCAGTACTTC.

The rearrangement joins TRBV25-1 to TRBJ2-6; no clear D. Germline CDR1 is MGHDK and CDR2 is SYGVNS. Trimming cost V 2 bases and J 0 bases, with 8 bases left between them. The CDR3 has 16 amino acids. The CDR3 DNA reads TGTGCCAGCAGTGAAACCCTTAGCTCTGGGGCCAACGTCCTGACTTTC. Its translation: CASSETLSSGANVLTF.

In nucleotides, the CDR3 is TGCAGTGCTAGGGGTGGGGGGACAGGGGGTGACTATGGCTACACCTTC. Translated: CSARGGGTGGDYGYTF. J is TRBJ1-2 and V is TRBV20-1, with 11 bases that match TRBD1. V gave up 3 bases and J gave up 3 bases; unmatched junction bases: 9. This CDR3 region has 16 residues. Per germline, CDR1 DFQATT and CDR2 SNEGSKA (reference sequence).

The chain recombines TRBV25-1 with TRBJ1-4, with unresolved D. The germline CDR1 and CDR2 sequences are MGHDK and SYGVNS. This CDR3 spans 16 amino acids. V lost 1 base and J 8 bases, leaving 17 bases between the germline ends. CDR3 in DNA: TGTGCCAGCAGTGAATTTCTAGGGCCGGAGGAGGAAAAACTGTTTTTT. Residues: CASSEFLGPEEEKLFF.

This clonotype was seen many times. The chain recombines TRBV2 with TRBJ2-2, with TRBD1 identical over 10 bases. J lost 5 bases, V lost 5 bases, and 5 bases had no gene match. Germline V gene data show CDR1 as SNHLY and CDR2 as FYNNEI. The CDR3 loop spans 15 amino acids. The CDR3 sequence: CASSFDRGLTGELFF. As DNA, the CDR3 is TGTGCCAGCAGTTTCGACAGGGGGCTTACCGGGGAGCTGTTTTTT.

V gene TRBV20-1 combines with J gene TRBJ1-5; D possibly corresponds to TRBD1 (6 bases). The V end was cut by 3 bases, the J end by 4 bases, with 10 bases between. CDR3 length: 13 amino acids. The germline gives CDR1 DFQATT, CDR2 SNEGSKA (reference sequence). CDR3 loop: CSASAGVNQPQHF. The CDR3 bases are TGCAGTGCTAGCGCAGGGGTTAATCAGCCCCAGCATTTT.

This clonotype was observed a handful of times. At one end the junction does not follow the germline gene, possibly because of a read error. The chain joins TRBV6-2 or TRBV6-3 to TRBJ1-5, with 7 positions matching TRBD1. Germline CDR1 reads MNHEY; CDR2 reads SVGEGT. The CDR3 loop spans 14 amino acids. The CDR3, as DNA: TGCGGCAGAGGAGGGGGCAAACTGTATCAGCCCCAGCATTTT. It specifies CGRGGGKLYQPQHF.

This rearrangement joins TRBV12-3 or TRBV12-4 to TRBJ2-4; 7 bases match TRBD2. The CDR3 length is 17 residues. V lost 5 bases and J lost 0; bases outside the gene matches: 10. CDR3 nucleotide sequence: TGTGCCAGCAGTCTCCTAGCGGTGGTTAGAGCCAAAAACATTCAGTACTTC. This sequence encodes CASSLLAVVRAKNIQYF.

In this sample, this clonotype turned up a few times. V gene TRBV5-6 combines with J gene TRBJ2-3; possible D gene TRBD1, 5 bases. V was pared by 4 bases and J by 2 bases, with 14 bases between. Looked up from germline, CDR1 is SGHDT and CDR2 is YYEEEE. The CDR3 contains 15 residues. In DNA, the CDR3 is TGTGCCAGCAGCGGATTCAGGGCAGACACAGATACGCAGTATTTT. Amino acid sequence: CASSGFRADTDTQYF.

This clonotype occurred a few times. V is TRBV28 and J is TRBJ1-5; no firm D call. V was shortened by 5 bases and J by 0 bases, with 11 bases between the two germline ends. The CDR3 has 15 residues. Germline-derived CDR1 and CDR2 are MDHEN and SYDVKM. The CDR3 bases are TGTGCCAGCAGTATTATAGCGGTTAGCAATCAGCCCCAGCATTTT. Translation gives CASSIIAVSNQPQHF.

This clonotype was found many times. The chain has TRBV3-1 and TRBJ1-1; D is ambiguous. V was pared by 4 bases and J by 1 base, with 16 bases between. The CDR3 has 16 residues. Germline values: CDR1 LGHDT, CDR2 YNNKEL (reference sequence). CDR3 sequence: CASSPPNEGPNTEAFF. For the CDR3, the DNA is TGTGCCAGCAGCCCCCCGAACGAGGGCCCGAACACTGAAGCTTTCTTT.

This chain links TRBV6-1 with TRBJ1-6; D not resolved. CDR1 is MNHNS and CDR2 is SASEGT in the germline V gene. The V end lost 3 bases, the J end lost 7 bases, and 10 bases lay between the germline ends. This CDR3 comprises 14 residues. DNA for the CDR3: TGTGCCAGCAGTGATTGGGGAGGGAATTCACCCCTCCACTTT. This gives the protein CASSDWGGNSPLHF.

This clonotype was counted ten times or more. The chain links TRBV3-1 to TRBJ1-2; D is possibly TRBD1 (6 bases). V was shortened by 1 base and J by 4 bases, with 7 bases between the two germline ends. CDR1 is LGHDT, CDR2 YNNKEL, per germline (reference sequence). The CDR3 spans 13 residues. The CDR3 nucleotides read TGTGCCAGCAGCCAAGGCAGGGGCTATGGCTACACCTTC. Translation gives CASSQGRGYGYTF.

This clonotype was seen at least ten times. The CDR3 sequence: CSADGTGSYNEQFF. CDR3 sequence (DNA): TGCAGTGCTGATGGGACGGGCTCCTACAATGAGCAGTTCTTC. This chain uses TRBV20-1 with TRBJ2-1; the D gene could be TRBD1 or TRBD2 (5 bases each). Trimming removed 5 bases from V and 0 bases from J, with 11 bases in between. Germline-derived CDR1 and CDR2 are DFQATT and SNEGSKA (reference sequence). The CDR3 has 14 residues.

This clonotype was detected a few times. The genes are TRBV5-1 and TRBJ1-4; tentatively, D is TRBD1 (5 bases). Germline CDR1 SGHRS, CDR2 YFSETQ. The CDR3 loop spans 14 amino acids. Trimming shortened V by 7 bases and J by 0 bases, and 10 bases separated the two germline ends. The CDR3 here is CASRGGATNEKLFF. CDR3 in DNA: TGCGCCAGCCGTGGAGGGGCAACTAATGAAAAACTGTTTTTT. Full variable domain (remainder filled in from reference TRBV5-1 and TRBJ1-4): KAGVTQTPRYLIKTRGQQVTLSCSPISGHRSVSWYQQTPGQGLQFLFEYFSETQRNKGNFPGRFSGRQFSNSRSEMNVSTLELGDSALYLCASRGGATNEKLFFGSGTQLSVL.

DNA for the CDR3: TGTGCCAGCAGCCGGACTAGCGGGAGGTTACCTACCTACAATGAGCAGTTCTTC. Translation: CASSRTSGRLPTYNEQFF. V gene TRBV7-6 combines with J gene TRBJ2-1; 14 positions agree with TRBD2. The J segment lost 2 bases and the V segment lost 5 bases, leaving 8 bases of the junction unmatched. CDR1 and CDR2 from the germline V gene are SGHVS and FNYEAQ. This CDR3 contains 18 residues.